One TCR beta chain is described in this entry. The target of this receptor is not known. Base qualities are not recorded, but no much larger clone differs from it by a single base. These data come from a study of T cell repertoires in breast cancer (TCRdb year 2016). As for the study more broadly: Tumors, lymph nodes and peripheral blood lymphocytes from breast cancer patients, as well as peripheral blood from healthy control donors, were profiled. The controls were nine healthy donors whose age range was similar to that of the patients. Most of the approximately 19 patient tumors analyzed for shared TCRs were ER+/PR+. Tumors and tumor-involved lymph nodes were minced and digested with Liberase and DNase, then filtered through 70-um and 40-um filters. On average, about 500,000 sequences per sample and around 9.2 reads per input cell were obtained by sequencing. Blood samples were separated by Ficoll, whereas tumor-free lymph nodes were processed without any enzymatic digestion. Given the low mutational burden of breast cancer and the rarity of common mutations in breast cancer, it was reasoned that TCRs shared between breast cancer patients would target shared antigens. The paper's findings and limits, for the study overall: Emulsion RT-PCR was considered qualitative rather than quantitative, since transcript abundance and primer differences skewed clone recovery. Discarding singleton TCRs and sampling only part of each tumor may have missed genuine antitumor clones. Sentinel lymph nodes involved by tumor shared about fourfold more TCRs with matched tumor repertoires than tumor-free nodes did (roughly 8% versus 2%). Fewer than 20 TCR pairs were shared across seven or more patient tumors and were rarely found in control blood, which suggested possible tumor specificity. Shared TCRs were encoded by various nucleotide sequences, which suggests selection and expansion based on antigen. TRBV7 predominated among shared TCRs, which may reflect tumor recognition or a mispriming bias from eight TRBV7 primers.

V loses 4 bases at its end and J loses 2 bases; junction bases beyond the gene matches: 8. From a lookup of the germline V gene, CDR1 and CDR2 are MGHRA and YSYEKL. The CDR3 runs 16 amino acids, cysteine and phenylalanine included. This entry keeps only the CDR3 DNA: 48 bases, framed from base 1. The study used an expanded emulsion RT-PCR method with primers for all TCR V genes to analyze paired alpha-beta TCRs of CD8+ T cells. Before emulsion RT-PCR, CD8+ T cells were isolated with a CD8 positive selection kit and incubated overnight in about 11 IU/mL IL-2. The library was built by means of emulsion pairing. Unpaired genes were suppressed by a second nested PCR with blocking oligos, after which a third nested PCR added Illumina adaptors and barcodes. Between about 5,000 and 270,000 T cells, along with C-region, Stepout and V-region primers, were included in each emulsion RT-PCR master mix. Emulsions were generated with the Micellula Emulsion and Purification Kit, and RT-PCR used Qiagen OneStep RT-PCR reagents. The pooled libraries were sequenced on an Illumina MiSeq using paired-end 2 x 250 reads. The study's own analysis went as follows. Read pairs were joined in Galaxy and clipped at the engineered overlap into separate alpha and beta files, and reads that were not clipped were discarded. Alpha-beta pairs were assigned using CompleteTCR, a MiTCR-based pipeline in which chains sharing read cluster identifiers are linked by an R script. TCR sequences observed only once, about 1-3.1%, were removed as potential sequencing errors. TCRdb trimmed public reads at Q25 via fastp, called clones via MiXCR and kept in-frame beta chains. When rows share a CDR3 protein, they turn into one entry using the most common DNA and genes. The V and J calls here are based on TCRdb, not the publication. The sample contains about 40,000 distinct CDR3 sequences, 35% to 50% of them found a single time. The leading ten clones occupy 60% to 75% of the sample.

The TCR was taken from a pool of human donors with breast cancer or a healthy control (not recorded which). The sequenced sample consisted of CD8+ T cells. This chain is built from TRBV4-1 and TRBJ2-5, with 9 bases aligning to TRBD1. This receptor carries the CDR3 CASSRPPGQGQETQYF. The sequenced DNA is TGCGCCAGCAGCCGACCCCCGGGACAGGGTCAAGAGACCCAGTACTTC.